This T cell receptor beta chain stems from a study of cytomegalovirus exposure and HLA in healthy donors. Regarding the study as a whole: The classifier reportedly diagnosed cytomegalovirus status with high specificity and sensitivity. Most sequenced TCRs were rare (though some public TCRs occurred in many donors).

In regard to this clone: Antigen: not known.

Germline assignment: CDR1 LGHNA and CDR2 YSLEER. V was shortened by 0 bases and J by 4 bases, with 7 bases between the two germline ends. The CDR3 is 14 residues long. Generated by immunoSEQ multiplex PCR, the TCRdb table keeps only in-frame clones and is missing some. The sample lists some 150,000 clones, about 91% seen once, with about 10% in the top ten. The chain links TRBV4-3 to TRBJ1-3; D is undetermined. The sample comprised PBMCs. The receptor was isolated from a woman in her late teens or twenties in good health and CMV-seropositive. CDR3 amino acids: CASSQDRSGNTIYF. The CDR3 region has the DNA TGCGCCAGCAGCCAAGATCGGTCAGGAAACACCATATATTTT.